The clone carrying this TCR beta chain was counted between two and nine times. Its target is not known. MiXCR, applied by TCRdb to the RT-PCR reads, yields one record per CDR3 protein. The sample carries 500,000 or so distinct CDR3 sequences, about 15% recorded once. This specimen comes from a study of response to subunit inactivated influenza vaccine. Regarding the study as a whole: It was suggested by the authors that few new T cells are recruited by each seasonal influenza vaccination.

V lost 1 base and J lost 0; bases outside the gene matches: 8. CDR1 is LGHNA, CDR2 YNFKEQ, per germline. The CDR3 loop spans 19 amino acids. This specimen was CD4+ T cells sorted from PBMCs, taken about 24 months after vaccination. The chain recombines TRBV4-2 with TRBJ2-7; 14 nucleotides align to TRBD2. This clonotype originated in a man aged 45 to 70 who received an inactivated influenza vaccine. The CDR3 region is CASSQGPGTSGGLSYEQYF. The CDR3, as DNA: TGTGCCAGCAGCCAAGGTCCCGGGACTAGCGGGGGCCTCTCCTACGAGCAGTACTTC.